Sequencing of this T cell receptor (beta chain) was carried out in a study of OX40 agonist ivuxolimab in advanced cancers. Here immunoSEQ multiplex PCR was the method, and the copy in TCRdb shows in-frame clones only, minus some. The sample has 50,000 to 75,000 clones, approximately 88% seen once. Between the trimmed V and J ends, which lost 6 bases and 5 bases, there was a span of 13 bases. The CDR3 length is 12 residues. Germline values: CDR1 SQVTM, CDR2 ANQGSEA. V usage is TRBV29-1 and J usage is TRBJ2-5; tentatively, D is TRBD1 (6 bases). This TCR came from an adult with an advanced solid tumor such as melanoma, head and neck, liver or kidney cancer. The sequenced sample was CD4+ or CD8+ T cells sorted from blood, obtained in a trial of the OX40 agonist ivuxolimab. CDR3 DNA: TGCAGCGTCCAAACAGGGCGGGAGACCCAGTACTTC. The encoded protein is CSVQTGRETQYF.